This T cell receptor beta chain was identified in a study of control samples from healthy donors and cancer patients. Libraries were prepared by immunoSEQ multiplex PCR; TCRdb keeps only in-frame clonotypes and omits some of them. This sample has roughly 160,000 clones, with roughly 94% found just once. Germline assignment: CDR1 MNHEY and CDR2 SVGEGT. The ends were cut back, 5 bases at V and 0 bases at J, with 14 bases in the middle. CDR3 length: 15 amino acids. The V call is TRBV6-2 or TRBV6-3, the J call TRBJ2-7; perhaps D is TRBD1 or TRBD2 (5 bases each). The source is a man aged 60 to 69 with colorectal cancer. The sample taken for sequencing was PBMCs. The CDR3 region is CASSRRGRPSYEQYF. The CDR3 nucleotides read TGTGCCAGCAGTCGCCGGGGCCGCCCCTCCTACGAGCAGTACTTC.